This T cell receptor beta chain originates from a study of T cell changes during pregnancy in multiple sclerosis. Libraries were prepared by immunoSEQ multiplex PCR; TCRdb keeps only in-frame clonotypes and omits some of them. The sample lists tens of thousands of clones, 75% to 95% occurring once. Losses at the gene ends were 6 bases for V and 7 bases for J; bases not matched to a gene: 9. The CDR3 has 14 amino acids. Germline values: CDR1 MNHEY, CDR2 SVGAGI. The V call is TRBV6-5, the J call TRBJ2-1; 7 positions agree with TRBD1. This sequence was found in a female donor in good health, enrolled as a control in a pregnancy study. Sequencing used peripheral blood, obtained in the third trimester of pregnancy. CDR3 residues: CASRRLAGGNEQFF. DNA for the CDR3: TGTGCCAGCAGGAGGCTAGCAGGGGGAAATGAGCAGTTCTTC.